These T cell receptor beta chains were read from a single sample in a study of shared clonotypes between healthy human individuals. Produced via immunoSEQ multiplex PCR; TCRdb's table is partial and in-frame only. The table lists about 960,000 clones, around 80% of them singletons. Input material: memory CD4+ T cells sorted from blood. These TCRs come from a man aged 18 to 29 in good health. Both conserved end residues are part of each CDR3. Clone size is not always given. Where it is, it says once, few, many or a class for expanded clones.

abundance: .
j_gene: TRBJ2-3
v_gene: TRBV5-3
CDR3aa: CARSLEGASADTQYF

abundance: .
j_gene: TRBJ2-3
v_gene: TRBV7-2
CDR3aa: CASSLVKRDTQYF

abundance: few
j_gene: TRBJ2-7
v_gene: TRBV7-6
CDR3aa: CASSAQGGGSYEQYF

abundance: .
j_gene: TRBJ2-2
v_gene: TRBV5-5
CDR3aa: CASSLRSQTNTGELFF

abundance: .
j_gene: TRBJ1-1
v_gene: TRBV7-9
CDR3aa: CASSLAGQMNTEAFF

abundance: .
j_gene: TRBJ1-2
v_gene: TRBV30
CDR3aa: CAGRTGLNYGYTF

abundance: .
j_gene: TRBJ1-6
v_gene: TRBV2
CDR3aa: CASRDRVYNSPLHF

abundance: .
j_gene: TRBJ1-1
v_gene: TRBV6-5
CDR3aa: CASSPGILNTEAFF

abundance: .
j_gene: TRBJ2-7
v_gene: TRBV18
CDR3aa: CASSPDRGSRNEQYF

abundance: .
j_gene: TRBJ1-2
v_gene: TRBV13
CDR3aa: CASSYRTNYGYTF

abundance: .
j_gene: TRBJ1-1
v_gene: TRBV28
CDR3aa: CASSLTGAITEAFF

abundance: .
j_gene: TRBJ2-1
v_gene: TRBV6-6
CDR3aa: CASSYGESSYNEQFF

abundance: .
j_gene: TRBJ2-1
v_gene: TRBV5-1
CDR3aa: CASSLVGTGSPSSYNEQFF

abundance: .
j_gene: TRBJ1-5
v_gene: TRBV30
CDR3aa: CAWSGQGTQPQHF

abundance: .
j_gene: TRBJ2-7
v_gene: TRBV21-1
CDR3aa: CASSKVLTRTPGSYEQYF

abundance: .
j_gene: TRBJ1-2
v_gene: TRBV4-1
CDR3aa: CASSRGTGAYGYTF